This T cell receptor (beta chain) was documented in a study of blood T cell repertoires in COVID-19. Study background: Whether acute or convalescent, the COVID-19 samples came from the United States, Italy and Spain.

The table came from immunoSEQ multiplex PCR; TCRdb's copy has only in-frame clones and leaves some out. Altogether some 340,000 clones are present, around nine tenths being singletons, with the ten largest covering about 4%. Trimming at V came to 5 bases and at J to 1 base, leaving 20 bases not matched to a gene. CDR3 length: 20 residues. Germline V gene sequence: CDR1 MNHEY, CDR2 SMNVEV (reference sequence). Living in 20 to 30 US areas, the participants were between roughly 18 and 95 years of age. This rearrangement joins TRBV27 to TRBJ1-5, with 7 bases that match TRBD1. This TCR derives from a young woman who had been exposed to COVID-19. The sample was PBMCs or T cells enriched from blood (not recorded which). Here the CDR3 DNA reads TGTGCCAGCAGTCCTACGTGGACAGGTTTCGTGATTCTAAGCAATCAGCCCCAGCATTTT. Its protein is CASSPTWTGFVILSNQPQHF.